The subject of this entry is one TCR beta chain. The entry originates in a study of T cell changes during pregnancy in multiple sclerosis. The CDR3 is made up of 16 amino acids. Profiled with immunoSEQ multiplex PCR; TCRdb holds only in-frame clones, not every one. Here the sample spans 50,000 to 70,000 clones, over 75% being singletons. The sequencing here drew on CD8+ T cells from peripheral blood mononuclear cells, taken before pregnancy. This rearrangement joins TRBV21-1 to TRBJ2-7; the table assigns TRBD1, which was not confirmed against the DNA. TRBV21-1 is a known pseudogene. The sequence came from a female donor with multiple sclerosis, enrolled in a pregnancy study. The CDR3 loop reads CASSKDRDSPPYEQYF. As DNA, the CDR3 is TGTGCCAGCAGCAAAGATCGAGACAGCCCTCCCTACGAGCAGTACTTC.